This passage covers 3 T cell receptor beta chains from one sample sequenced in a study of human T cells and chemical hapten exposure. TCRdb analysed the RACE reads with MiXCR anew, one entry per CDR3 protein. The table shows about 85,000 distinct CDR3 sequences, with 8.5% occurring only once. Time point specified: pre-sensitization, week 0. Treatment here: therapeutic diphenylcyclopropenone sensitization with weekly scalp DPC. Sequencing used whole blood, obtained in connection with sensitization to the hapten diphenylcyclopropenone (DPC). The source is a middle-aged man with alopecia areata. Some clones in this sample may be carry-over from other donors' samples.

In this sample, this clonotype turned up a few times. V is TRBV30 and J is TRBJ2-2; possibly TRBD2 for D (7 bases). Germline CDR1 is GTSNPN and CDR2 is SVGIG (reference sequence). The length of the CDR3 is 15 residues. V dropped 4 bases and J dropped 4 bases, with 16 bases sitting between them. CDR3 bases: TGTGCCTGGACCCAAGGGGGGGCGGTCACCGGGGAGCTGTTTTTT. Residues: CAWTQGGAVTGELFF.

In this sample, this clonotype turned up a few times. The rearrangement links TRBV27 to TRBJ1-1; perhaps TRBD1 as D (5 bases). V was trimmed by 7 bases and J by 5 bases, leaving 11 bases between them. CDR3 length: 12 residues. Per the germline V gene, CDR1 is MNHEY and CDR2 is SMNVEV (reference sequence). The chain's CDR3 is CASNGAGTEAFF. The CDR3 nucleotides read TGTGCCAGCAATGGGGCGGGTACTGAAGCTTTCTTT.

The chain uses TRBV6-5 and TRBJ2-3, with 13 bases identical to TRBD2. The CDR3 length is 17 residues. V lost 4 bases and J lost 2; bases outside the gene matches: 6. Germline-derived CDR1 and CDR2 are MNHEY and SVGAGI. CDR3 amino acids: CASSFSGLAGVTDTQYF. The CDR3 nucleotides are TGTGCCAGCAGTTTCTCCGGACTAGCGGGAGTCACAGATACGCAGTATTTT.